This T cell receptor beta chain appears in the sequencing data of a study of tumor-infiltrating lymphocytes in primary liver carcinoma. Researchers drew blood RNA from unsorted whole blood and extracted germline DNA as well. Before the surgical procedure, four milliliters of peripheral blood were collected. A primer in the constant region served to generate TCR beta cDNA from 450 to 650 ng of total RNA. For TCR beta, libraries were produced by three nested multiplex PCR rounds using slightly modified ARM-PCR. The first two PCR rounds used TRBV1-TRBV30 forward primers with a C-beta reverse primer, about 10 cycles each. TCRdb redid the calling of the multiplex PCR reads with MiXCR, one entry per CDR3 protein. This table has 330,000 or so distinct CDR3 sequences, around three fifths appearing once. The V end was cut by 1 base, the J end by 0 bases, with 9 bases between. This CDR3 is 15 amino acids long. The germline V gene encodes CDR1 SGHAT and CDR2 FQNNGV.

Study results and caveats: Tumor-adjacent and tumor-blood pairs displayed less overlap than did pairs of tumor regions. Tumors had a top-250-clone fraction that was significantly higher than blood (p = 0.039).

This clonotype was observed at least ten times. Its matching antigen is unknown. V usage is TRBV11-2 and J usage is TRBJ2-5, with D possibly TRBD2 on 6 matching bases. The sample was peripheral blood. The receptor was isolated from a man between 35 and 55 years old with primary liver carcinoma and hepatitis B virus infection. The CDR3 protein is CASSLGLANQETQYF. CDR3 coding DNA: TGTGCCAGCAGCTTAGGCCTAGCGAACCAAGAGACCCAGTACTTC.